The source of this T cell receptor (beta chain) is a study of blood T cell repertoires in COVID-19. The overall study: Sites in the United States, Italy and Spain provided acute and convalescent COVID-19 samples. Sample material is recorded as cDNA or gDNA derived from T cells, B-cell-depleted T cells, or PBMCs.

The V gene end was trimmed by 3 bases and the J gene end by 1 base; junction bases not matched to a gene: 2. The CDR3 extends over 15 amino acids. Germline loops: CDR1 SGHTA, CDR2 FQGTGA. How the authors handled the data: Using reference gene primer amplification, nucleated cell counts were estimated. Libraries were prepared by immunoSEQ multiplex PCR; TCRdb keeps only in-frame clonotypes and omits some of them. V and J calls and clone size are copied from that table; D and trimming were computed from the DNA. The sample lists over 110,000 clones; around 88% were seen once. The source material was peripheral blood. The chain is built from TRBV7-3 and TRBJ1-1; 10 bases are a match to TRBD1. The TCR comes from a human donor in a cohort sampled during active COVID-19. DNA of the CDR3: TGTGCCAGCAGCTTGGGACAGGGGACGAACACTGAAGCTTTCTTT. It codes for CASSLGQGTNTEAFF.